Given below is one T cell receptor (beta chain) in context. Its antigen has not been determined. Base qualities are missing; no much larger clone stands one base away. Donors formed part of the validation cohort, which comprised about 130 subjects and was distinct from the first cohort of over 500 subjects. These data belong to a study of cytomegalovirus exposure and HLA in healthy donors (dated by TCRdb to 2017 to 2019). Concerning the study at large: The roughly 700 repertoires of the first cohort and the 120 validation repertoires were produced on the same platform, according to a later analysis. The study was designed to test whether signatures of past pathogen exposure could be identified by cataloging public T cell receptors. In addition to the first cohort of roughly 700 subjects, a separate validation cohort of approximately 130 different subjects was used. To predict cytomegalovirus infection status, the study combined high-throughput TCR immunosequencing, statistical association of individual TCRs with disease status, and machine learning.

The study at large found these results: Across donors, most TCR sequences were observed very rarely, whereas some public TCRs were present in many individuals. The study listed 150 to 200 TCR beta chains as associated with cytomegalovirus. The classifier was reported to diagnose cytomegalovirus status with high specificity and sensitivity in both the original and validation cohorts. In vitro tests confirmed that a few of the cytomegalovirus-associated TCR beta chains recognize cytomegalovirus antigens. All 110 or so repertoires were used to score co-occurrence in the validation cohort in a later analysis, because that analysis had no HLA typing for the cohort. Of the cluster scores, roughly 95% were above 0 in a later analysis, which found that TCRs clustered in the first cohort also tended to co-occur in the approximately 120 validation repertoires. According to the authors, the approach could potentially be generalized to other disease states and immunological phenotypes.

Receptor amplification or capture employed the immunoSEQ multiplex PCR assay. In the authors' own workflow: A statistical classification framework was built for diagnosing cytomegalovirus status from the catalog of TCR beta chain sequences. TCRdb holds this immuneACCESS table with in-frame rearrangements only. Some clones are missing; in checked studies, unresolved V genes explain under half, and the rest has no known cause. For V, J and clone size, that table is used; D and trimming come from the DNA. For this sample there are 200,000 or so clones; just over 85% appear just once. About 2.7% of the sample belongs to the ten largest clones. The trim is 0 bases for V and 6 bases for J, with a gap of 12 bases between the germline ends. Per the germline V gene, SGHTA is the CDR1 and FQGNSA is the CDR2. The CDR3 covers 15 residues, taking in both the cysteine and the phenylalanine. Only CDR3 DNA is held: 45 bases, read in frame from base 1.

The sequencing sample was made of PBMCs. The receptor comes from a woman aged 18-29 years in good health and CMV-seronegative. The chain is assembled from TRBV7-2 and TRBJ2-1; TRBD2 is a weak D gene call, 5 bases matching. The nucleotide sequence reads TGTGCCAGCAGCTTAGCCGTATCGGGGTTCAATGAGCAGTTCTTC. This codes for CASSLAVSGFNEQFF.